Following are 29 T cell receptor beta chains from one sample sequenced in a study of T cell clones after liver transplantation. Clones were sequenced by immunoSEQ multiplex PCR, and TCRdb holds only the in-frame ones, with some missing. The data hold about 68,000 clones, with more than 85% observed a single time. The sequencing here drew on CD4+ T cells from blood, taken 25 months after liver transplant. These receptors were obtained from a human patient who received a liver transplant. Some T cells here may be from the graft donor.

The chain combines TRBV5-6 with TRBJ2-3, with D unclear. The CDR3 has 13 amino acids. Germline V lookup: CDR1 SGHDT, CDR2 YYEEEE. Deletions cut 4 bases from V and 4 bases from J, with 10 bases between. The CDR3 spells CASSASGADTQYF. Here the CDR3 DNA reads TGTGCCAGCAGCGCATCGGGCGCAGATACGCAGTATTTT.

The genes are TRBV2 and TRBJ2-1; D remains unclear. Trimming took 6 bases from V and 1 from J, leaving 13 bases between them. Germline CDR1 SNHLY, CDR2 FYNNEI. The CDR3 extends over 15 amino acids. DNA of the CDR3: TGTGCCAGCAGCGGCCAGAGCATTTCCTACAATGAGCAGTTCTTC. Translating it yields CASSGQSISYNEQFF.

Points on this clone: Other DNA sequences in the same sample also yield this CDR3. The genes are TRBV19 and TRBJ1-2; D gene ambiguous. The germline V gene has CDR1 LNHDA and CDR2 SQIVND (reference sequence). V was pared by 2 bases and J by 4 bases, with 5 bases between. The CDR3 has 12 amino acids. The CDR3 region has the DNA TGTGCCAGTAGTATATCCGTCTATGGCTACACCTTC. Its protein product is CASSISVYGYTF.

The chain recombines TRBV5-4 with TRBJ2-7; TRBD1 agrees at 7 bases. The CDR3 is 17 amino acids. Germline CDR1 is SGHNT and CDR2 is YYREEE (reference sequence). Trimming removed 3 bases from V and 3 bases from J; junction bases left unmatched: 15. CDR3 sequence: CASSSRDPRDSNYEQYF. CDR3 coding DNA: TGTGCCAGCAGCTCCCGGGACCCCCGGGACAGCAACTACGAGCAGTACTTC.

The chain links TRBV5-4 to TRBJ2-4; TRBD2 is a possible D gene (5 bases). Germline V gives CDR1 SGHNT, CDR2 YYREEE (reference sequence). This CDR3 spans 13 amino acids. Trimming took 3 bases from V and 4 from J, leaving 8 bases between them. The CDR3 sequence is CASSSPGKNIQYF. In DNA, the CDR3 is TGTGCCAGCAGCTCACCGGGAAAAAACATTCAGTACTTC.

The chain has TRBV15 and TRBJ2-7; D unresolved. The CDR3 spans 13 residues. Between the trimmed V and J ends, which lost 1 base and 2 bases, there was a span of 6 bases. The germline CDR1 and CDR2 sequences are LNHNV and YYDKDF (reference sequence). The CDR3 here is CATSRGATYEQYF. The CDR3 bases are TGTGCCACCAGCAGAGGGGCGACCTACGAGCAGTACTTC. Drawing the rest from reference TRBV15 and TRBJ2-7, the complete variable domain is DAMVIQNPRYQVTQFGKPVTLSCSQTLNHNVMYWYQQKSSQAPKLLFHYYDKDFNNEADTPDNFQSRRPNTSFCFLDIRSPGLGDTAMYLCATSRGATYEQYFGPGTRLTVT.

V gene TRBV5-5 combines with J gene TRBJ2-5; tentatively, D is TRBD1 or TRBD2 (5 bases each). Germline V gene data show CDR1 as SGHKS and CDR2 as YYEKEE (reference sequence). V was clipped by 0 bases and J by 4 bases, with 13 bases between them. The CDR3 contains 15 residues. CDR3 protein: CASSLAERGRETQYF. CDR3 nucleotide sequence: TGTGCCAGCAGCTTGGCCGAGAGGGGAAGAGAGACCCAGTACTTC.

This chain connects TRBV11-3 to TRBJ2-4, with TRBD1 as a possible D gene (5 bases). The CDR3 loop spans 14 amino acids. Germline lookup yields CDR1 SGHNT and CDR2 YENEEA. Trimming removed 2 bases from V and 9 bases from J, with 14 bases in between. DNA for the CDR3: TGTGCCAGCAGCTTAAGCGACAGCTCCAGCATTCAGTACTTC. Translated: CASSLSDSSSIQYF.

The chain couples TRBV5-1 to TRBJ1-1, with a tentative D call TRBD1 (5 bases). Looked up from germline, CDR1 is SGHRS and CDR2 is YFSETQ. Deletions cut 1 base from V and 4 bases from J, with 8 bases between. The CDR3 length is 13 residues. CDR3 region: CASSLQGVTEAFF. The CDR3 coding sequence is TGCGCCAGCAGCTTGCAGGGTGTCACTGAAGCTTTCTTT.

The rearrangement uses TRBV29-1 and TRBJ1-2; a weak D match, TRBD1 (6 bases). V was cut by 5 bases and J by 0 bases, with 13 bases left in between. This CDR3 comprises 14 residues. The V gene's germline CDR1 is SQVTM and CDR2 ANQGSEA. In DNA form, the CDR3 reads TGCAGCGTTCATGGACAGCGAGCTAACTATGGCTACACCTTC. Protein: CSVHGQRANYGYTF.

The rearrangement links TRBV5-1 to TRBJ1-2; TRBD1 matches 11 bases. J gave up 4 bases and V 4 bases, and 6 bases lay outside the gene matches. Germline CDR1 SGHRS, CDR2 YFSETQ. CDR3 length: 15 amino acids. For the CDR3, the DNA is TGCGCCAGCAGCGGGGACAGGGGGGCCGTCTATGGCTACACCTTC. Translation gives CASSGDRGAVYGYTF.

V usage is TRBV10-2 and J usage is TRBJ2-7, with a possible D match to TRBD1 (6 bases). The germline gives CDR1 WSHSY, CDR2 SAAADI. Trimming pared 4 bases from V and 2 bases from J, leaving 12 bases between. CDR3 size: 14 residues. CDR3 sequence reads: CASSGTGWTYEQYF. CDR3 in DNA: TGCGCCAGCAGTGGAACAGGGTGGACCTACGAGCAGTACTTC.

This rearrangement joins TRBV2 to TRBJ2-3; 9 bases are a match to TRBD1. The CDR3 totals 14 residues. Germline V gene lookup returns CDR1 SNHLY and CDR2 FYNNEI. Trimming cost V 6 bases and J 1 base; bases outside gene matches: 2. CDR3: CASSRDRGTDTQYF. The CDR3 DNA follows: TGTGCCAGCAGCCGGGACAGGGGCACAGATACGCAGTATTTT. Full variable domain (outside the CDR3, taken from reference TRBV2 and TRBJ2-3): EPEVTQTPSHQVTQMGQEVILRCVPISNHLYFYWYRQILGQKVEFLVSFYNNEISEKSEIFDDQFSVERPDGSNFTLKIRSTKLEDSAMYFCASSRDRGTDTQYFGPGTRLTVL.

V and J are TRBV6-5 and TRBJ2-1, with D unclear. This CDR3 has 15 amino acids. Trimming removed 3 bases at V and 8 bases at J, with 17 bases between. Germline loops: CDR1 MNHEY, CDR2 SVGAGI. The CDR3 is CASSYRKGDLDEQFF. The CDR3 bases are TGTGCCAGCAGTTATAGAAAGGGTGACCTCGATGAGCAGTTCTTC.

This clone was seen just once. The chain combines TRBV7-2 with TRBJ2-5; 10 nucleotides agree with TRBD2. Germline V gene data show CDR1 as SGHTA and CDR2 as FQGNSA. The V and J ends lost 4 bases and 5 bases, in that order; junction bases with no gene match: 10. The CDR3 is 16 residues long. The CDR3: CASSSGLAEDLETQYF. For the CDR3, the DNA is TGTGCCAGCAGCTCTGGACTAGCGGAAGACCTGGAGACCCAGTACTTC.

This sequence joins TRBV6-6 and TRBJ2-5; 9 bases align to TRBD2. The junction had 4 bases not matched to a gene; V was cut back by 3 bases and J by 5 bases. The germline CDR1 and CDR2 sequences are MNHNY and SVGAGI (reference sequence). The CDR3 loop spans 14 amino acids. This CDR3 is CASSYAGGDETQYF. CDR3 nucleotide sequence: TGTGCCAGCAGTTATGCGGGAGGGGATGAGACCCAGTACTTC.

This clone has a single count. The V call is TRBV9, the J call TRBJ2-1, with 12 bases fitting TRBD2. This CDR3 has 17 residues. Losses at the gene ends were 4 bases for V and 6 bases for J; bases not matched to a gene: 11. The germline CDR1 and CDR2 sequences are SGDLS and YYNGEE. The CDR3 spells CASSTATRGLAGNEQFF. The CDR3 coding sequence is TGTGCCAGCAGCACCGCCACCCGGGGACTAGCGGGCAATGAGCAGTTCTTC.

V gene TRBV2 combines with J gene TRBJ1-1; D gene ambiguous. This CDR3 comprises 13 residues. Trimming removed 2 bases at V and 5 bases at J, with 9 bases between. The germline V gene has CDR1 SNHLY and CDR2 FYNNEI. The CDR3 protein is CASSESIITEAFF. The DNA for the CDR3 is TGTGCCAGCAGTGAAAGTATTATTACTGAAGCTTTCTTT.

V usage is TRBV28 and J usage is TRBJ2-5; weak D call: TRBD2 (5 bases). There are 13 residues in the CDR3. V lost 1 base to trimming and J lost 5 bases, with 8 bases between them. CDR1 is MDHEN, CDR2 SYDVKM, per germline. In nucleotides, the CDR3 is TGTGCCAGCAGTTTATTTTCGGGGGAGACCCAGTACTTC. It encodes CASSLFSGETQYF.

The chain joins TRBV11-2 to TRBJ2-7, with D maybe TRBD2 (6 bases). Germline lookup yields CDR1 SGHAT and CDR2 FQNNGV. With 6 bases removed from V and 4 bases from J, the gap between germline ends came to 19 bases. The CDR3 is 15 amino acids. The CDR3 spells CASRQLRTREYEQYF. Written as DNA, the CDR3 is TGTGCCAGCAGACAGCTACGGACCCGGGAGTACGAGCAGTACTTC.

This clone was seen only once. The rearrangement uses TRBV5-6 and TRBJ1-2; D unresolved. The germline V gene has CDR1 SGHDT and CDR2 YYEEEE. The germline V and J ends were trimmed by 4 bases and 6 bases, with 22 bases remaining between them. This CDR3 comprises 16 residues. The CDR3 DNA is TGTGCCAGCAGCACCCGGGTCGGGGTACGAGAAAATGGCTACACCTTC. Protein sequence: CASSTRVGVRENGYTF.

V and J are TRBV29-1 and TRBJ2-7; D is perhaps TRBD1 (6 bases). The length of the CDR3 is 12 residues. V shed 6 bases and J shed 5 bases, with 14 bases lying between them. Germline values: CDR1 SQVTM, CDR2 ANQGSEA. CDR3 DNA: TGCAGCGTCCAACAGGGTAAGAACGAGCAGTACTTC. Protein product: CSVQQGKNEQYF.

This chain's CDR3 is CASSQERAESHEQYF. The DNA for the CDR3 is TGTGCCAGCAGCCAAGAACGGGCGGAATCCCACGAGCAGTACTTC. The V gene is TRBV4-2, the J gene TRBJ2-7; D uncertain. The CDR3 contains 15 residues. Trimming cost V 0 bases and J 5 bases, with 14 bases left between them. From germline, CDR1 is LGHNA and CDR2 YNFKEQ.

The chain is built from TRBV30 and TRBJ2-5; a possible D gene is TRBD1 (6 bases). Germline assignment: CDR1 GTSNPN and CDR2 SVGIG (reference sequence). The V gene lost 3 bases and the J gene lost 5 bases, with 13 bases spanning the gap. The CDR3 is 13 amino acids. This CDR3 is CAWRPGVGETQYF. CDR3 nucleotides: TGTGCCTGGAGACCAGGGGTGGGGGAGACCCAGTACTTC.

The rearrangement links TRBV25-1 to TRBJ1-1; the D gene is possibly TRBD1 (5 bases). The CDR3 spans 13 residues. V dropped 6 bases and J dropped 7 bases, with 15 bases sitting between them. Germline V gives CDR1 MGHDK, CDR2 SYGVNS. DNA for the CDR3: TGTGCCAGCAGGACCTCAACAACAGGTGAAGCTTTCTTT. Its protein product is CASRTSTTGEAFF.

The chain links TRBV18 to TRBJ2-7; no firm D call. V lost 5 bases, J lost 7 bases, and 15 bases lay in between. Germline V gives CDR1 KGHSH, CDR2 LQKENI. The CDR3 covers 13 residues. This CDR3 is CASSSARDGEQYF. The CDR3 nucleotides are TGTGCCAGCTCATCCGCAAGAGACGGAGAGCAGTACTTC.

CDR3 sequence: CSLRTDLNTEAFF. In DNA form, the CDR3 reads TGCAGCTTAAGGACCGATCTGAACACTGAAGCTTTCTTT. The V gene is TRBV29-1, the J gene TRBJ1-1; no definite D call. The V gene lost 8 bases and the J gene lost 0 bases, with 13 bases spanning the gap. Germline values: CDR1 SQVTM, CDR2 ANQGSEA. The CDR3 consists of 13 residues.

CDR3 sequence reads: CASLKGGSGNTIYF. The CDR3 nucleotides are TGTGCCTCCCTAAAGGGGGGCTCTGGAAACACCATATATTTT. The J gene is TRBJ1-3, the V gene TRBV30; perhaps TRBD1 as D (6 bases). Germline V CDR1 and CDR2: GTSNPN, SVGIG (reference sequence). The CDR3 sequence is 14 residues long. Trimming shortened V by 7 bases and J by 0 bases, and 13 bases separated the two germline ends.

The genes are TRBV5-6 and TRBJ2-5; 7 bases line up with TRBD1. The CDR3 runs to 14 residues. Germline-derived CDR1 and CDR2 are SGHDT and YYEEEE. Losses at the gene ends were 3 bases for V and 0 bases for J; bases not matched to a gene: 2. CDR3 bases: TGTGCCAGCAGCTCCGGGACAGACCAAGAGACCCAGTACTTC. Protein product: CASSSGTDQETQYF.